This is a list of T cell receptor beta chains from one sample in a study of control samples from healthy donors and cancer patients. Repertoires were generated with immunoSEQ multiplex PCR, while TCRdb's copy carries only in-frame clones and drops some. The sample records about 95,000 clones, 85% being singletons. The specimen was blood. These receptor sequences come from a man aged 30 to 39 in good health. Each CDR3 is given with its conserved first and last residue. Fields, in order: D gene, J gene, clone size, V gene, CDR3 protein, CDR3 DNA. A D gene is named only where the DNA matches it firmly. For some rows the clone size is stated as once, few or many, or as a class when expanded; others skip it.

d_gene: .
j_gene: TRBJ1-6
abundance: once
v_gene: TRBV3-1/TRBV3-2
CDR3aa: CASSQARTGNSPLHF
CDR3nt: TGTGCCAGCAGCCAAGCTAGGACCGGTAATTCACCCCTCCACTTT

d_gene: TRBD1
j_gene: TRBJ2-1
abundance: .
v_gene: TRBV27
CDR3aa: CASSSTTTPGQPRYNEQFF
CDR3nt: TGTGCCAGCAGTTCGACGACGACCCCGGGACAGCCTCGTTACAATGAGCAGTTCTTC

d_gene: .
j_gene: TRBJ1-1
abundance: .
v_gene: TRBV5-8
CDR3aa: CASSSDKGRDTEAFF
CDR3nt: TGTGCCAGCAGCTCAGACAAAGGACGGGACACTGAGGCTTTCTTT

d_gene: .
j_gene: TRBJ2-7
abundance: .
v_gene: TRBV12-3/TRBV12-4
CDR3aa: CASSRGYEQYF
CDR3nt: TGTGCCAGCAGCAGGGGCTACGAGCAGTACTTC

d_gene: .
j_gene: TRBJ1-2
abundance: once
v_gene: TRBV3-1/TRBV3-2
CDR3aa: CASSQNFGVNYGYTF
CDR3nt: TGTGCCAGCAGCCAGAATTTTGGGGTTAACTATGGCTACACCTTC

d_gene: .
j_gene: TRBJ1-1
abundance: medium-sized
v_gene: TRBV30
CDR3aa: CAWSNENTEAFF
CDR3nt: TGTGCCTGGAGTAACGAGAACACTGAAGCTTTCTTT

d_gene: .
j_gene: TRBJ1-2
abundance: .
v_gene: TRBV5-8
CDR3aa: CASSLGTYRERGGYTF
CDR3nt: TGTGCCAGCAGCTTGGGCACGTACAGGGAGAGGGGTGGCTACACCTTC

d_gene: .
j_gene: TRBJ1-6
abundance: .
v_gene: TRBV18
CDR3aa: CASSPRLQGRGLSPLHF
CDR3nt: TGTGCCAGCTCACCAAGGTTGCAGGGCCGGGGGCTTTCACCCCTCCACTTT

d_gene: .
j_gene: TRBJ2-3
abundance: .
v_gene: TRBV9
CDR3aa: CASSVGSGAYTDTQYF
CDR3nt: .

d_gene: TRBD1
j_gene: TRBJ1-2
abundance: .
v_gene: TRBV27
CDR3aa: CASSPGQGARLNYGYTF
CDR3nt: TGTGCCAGCAGCCCTGGACAGGGGGCGCGTCTTAACTATGGCTACACCTTC